This T cell receptor (beta chain) was obtained from a study of breast tumors, draining lymph nodes, adjacent tissues. Study-wide results and limits: Compared with lymph nodes, tumors were less diverse; compared with nontumor tissue, more. Tumor and nontumor repertoires were significantly more similar in luminal-like than in basal-like breast cancer.

The CDR3 has 12 amino acids. Germline CDR1 and CDR2: SGHRS and YFSETQ. V lost 0 bases, J lost 7 bases, and 5 bases lay in between. This clonotype was detected ten times or more. Antigen unknown. The lymph nodes were axillary draining lymph nodes from breast cancer patients. TCRdb ran MiXCR on the multiplex PCR reads and lists one entry per CDR3 protein. The sample records 130,000 or so distinct CDR3 sequences, less than 35% being singletons. The chain recombines TRBV5-1 with TRBJ2-1; D assignment may be TRBD1 or TRBD2 (5 bases each). Material: axillary lymph node tissue. The sequence derives from a female donor with breast cancer. Some clones in this sample may be carry-over from other donors' samples. In DNA form, the CDR3 reads TGCGCCAGCAGCTTGGGGGGGAATGAGCAGTTCTTC. It translates to CASSLGGNEQFF.